This TCR beta chain originates from a study of cytomegalovirus exposure and HLA in healthy donors. Study details: Earlier, some 180 million T cells were analyzed, and 90 million to 140 million unique TCR beta sequences were found among them.

This PCR relied on a set of 60 Vbeta primers and 13 Jbeta primers. TCRdb's table, derived via immunoSEQ multiplex PCR, lists solely in-frame clones and lacks some. The data contain 96,000 or so clones, approximately 75% of them seen just once; the ten biggest clones take up 13% to 15%. A note on this clone: Its antigen is undetermined.

Study-wide points: HLA-A and HLA-B allele assignments for most subjects were reportedly predicted accurately using TCR beta sequences. In a later analysis, CMV-associated beta chains were mostly HLA-associated, it appeared.

The germline CDR1 and CDR2 sequences are MDHEN and SYDVKM. Trimming took 7 bases from V and 9 from J; bases not matched to a gene: 14. There are 14 residues in the CDR3. The V and J genes are TRBV28 and TRBJ1-1, with TRBD1 matching over 7 bases. The sequenced sample was PBMCs. The clonotype comes from a woman in her 70s in good health and CMV-seropositive. The DNA of the CDR3 is TGTGCCAGCACCCTCACGGGGACAGAAAAGAAAGCTTTCTTT. Protein sequence: CASTLTGTEKKAFF. The entire variable domain, with the rest obtained from reference TRBV28 and TRBJ1-1, is as follows: DVKVTQSSRYLVKRTGEKVFLECVQDMDHENMFWYRQDPGLGLRLIYFSYDVKMKEKGDIPEGYSVSREKKERFSLILESASTNQTSMYLCASTLTGTEKKAFFGQGTRLTVV.